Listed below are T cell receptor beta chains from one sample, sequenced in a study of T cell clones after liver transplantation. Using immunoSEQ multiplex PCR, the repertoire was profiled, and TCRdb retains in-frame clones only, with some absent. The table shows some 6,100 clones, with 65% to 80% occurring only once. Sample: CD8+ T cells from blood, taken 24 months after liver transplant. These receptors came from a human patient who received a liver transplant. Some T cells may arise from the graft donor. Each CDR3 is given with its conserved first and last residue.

CAQSSGSPVGANVLTF TRBV9 16
CASSYAPNTEAFF TRBV6-5 13
CASSTGQGYEQYF TRBV19 13
CASSSQTGNYGYTF TRBV27 14
CASSVSGRAAGELFF TRBV27 15
CASSQDRRLRGNQPRHF TRBV14 17
CASSQLGGNTEAFF TRBV4-2 14
CASSRGPDRYEQYF TRBV6-6 14
CASSLFSGSNQPQHF TRBV27 15
CASSFQAEGASLAIYEQYF TRBV5-5 19
CASSIGDYNEQFF TRBV19 13
CASTKTSGGADTQYF TRBV6-5 15
CALAVEGGEQYF TRBV7-8 12
CASSNPSDEQYF TRBV9 12
CASSVSPGLVTVRDTQYF TRBV9 18
CASDDPQGSNYGYTF TRBV7-9 15
CSVEDPQETYEQYF TRBV29-1 14
CASSLAVGTYEQYF TRBV4-1 14
CASSEGQGSQYF TRBV25-1 12
CASSLTGTGFHNEQFF TRBV7-3 16
CASSTGSSYEQYF TRBV5-1 13
CASSVGLAVDNEQFF TRBV28 15
CASSRDRGDGYTF TRBV7-9 13
CASSSRPLQGYTF TRBV7-9 13
CASSGGQATDTQYF TRBV6-1 14
CASSGGQETQYF TRBV9 12
CASSIGLLEQFF TRBV19 12
CASSLTGQSNQPQHF TRBV7-3 15
CASSSGTGFYNEQFF TRBV5-1 15
CASSQGQGEETQYF TRBV4-1 14
CASSLSQGPHEQFF TRBV5-4 14
CASSFSGGTYNEQFF TRBV5-1 15
CASSLMPGEIEAFF TRBV27 14
CASSLLVAGLRSTDTQYF TRBV28 18
CASSQWGLAETDTQYF TRBV27 16
CASSVTVDEQFF TRBV25-1 12
CASSITGTKNNEQFF TRBV21-1 15
CASSSDVEAFF TRBV13 11
CASRGTTRQSRANVLTF TRBV5-4 17
CASSLGDFSGYTF TRBV5-4 13
CASSLNSGGTYEQYF TRBV14 15
CASNLAPAVGDQPQHF TRBV28 16
CASSVTGGGSGNTIYF TRBV27 16
CASSQDRAEAFF TRBV5-1 12
CASSLETSGVLDTQYF TRBV5-1 16
CASSYSRTANTEAFF TRBV6-5 15
CASRIGGMTGERIETQYF TRBV7-8 18
CNSNEQFF TRBV7-9 8
CSAQTAFSYEQYF TRBV29-1 13
CASRLTGLVSPLHF TRBV27 14
CASSLINEQFF TRBV7-2 11
CASSLDPPLAGTRNTQYF TRBV7-3 18
CASSLDFYEQYF TRBV7-8 12
CASSYTQGQQSPLHF TRBV6-5 15
CAWSVGANTEAFF TRBV30 13
CASSPSGFAYEQYF TRBV9 14
CASSEATGYNEQYF TRBV6-1 14
CASSLEWTVNEQFF TRBV11-3 14